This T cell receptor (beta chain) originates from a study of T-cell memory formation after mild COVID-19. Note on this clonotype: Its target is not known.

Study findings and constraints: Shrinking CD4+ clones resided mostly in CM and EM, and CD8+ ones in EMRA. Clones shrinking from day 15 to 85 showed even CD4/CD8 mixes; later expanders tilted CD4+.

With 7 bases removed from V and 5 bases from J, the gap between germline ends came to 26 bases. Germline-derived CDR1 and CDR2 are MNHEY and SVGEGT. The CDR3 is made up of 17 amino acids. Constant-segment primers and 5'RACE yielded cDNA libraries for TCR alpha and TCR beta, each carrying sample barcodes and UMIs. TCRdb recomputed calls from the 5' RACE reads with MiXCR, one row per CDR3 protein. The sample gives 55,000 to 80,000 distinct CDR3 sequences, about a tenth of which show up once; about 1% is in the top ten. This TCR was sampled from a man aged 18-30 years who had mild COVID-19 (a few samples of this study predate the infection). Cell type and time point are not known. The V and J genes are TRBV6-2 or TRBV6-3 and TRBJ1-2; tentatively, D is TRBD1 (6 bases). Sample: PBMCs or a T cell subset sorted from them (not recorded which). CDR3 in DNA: TGTGCCAGCAACGACCAGCGGGACACCCTTAAGGGGTATGGCTACACCTTC. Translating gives CASNDQRDTLKGYGYTF.